These 9 T cell receptor beta chains share one sample of origin, sequenced in a study of OX40 agonist ivuxolimab in advanced cancers. TCRdb's table, derived via immunoSEQ multiplex PCR, lists solely in-frame clones and lacks some. The sample lists fewer than 45,000 clones; 84% were seen once. The sample here was CD4+ or CD8+ T cells sorted from blood, taken in a trial of the OX40 agonist ivuxolimab. The origin of the receptors is an adult with an advanced solid tumor such as melanoma, head and neck, liver or kidney cancer.

V usage is TRBV28 and J usage is TRBJ1-5; a weak D match, TRBD1 (5 bases). Looked up from germline, CDR1 is MDHEN and CDR2 is SYDVKM. V was cut by 5 bases and J by 6 bases, with 17 bases left in between. CDR3 length: 15 residues. The CDR3 nucleotides read TGTGCCAGCAGTCCCGGACACAGCGTGGGTCAGCCCCAGCATTTT. This encodes CASSPGHSVGQPQHF.

This chain joins TRBV2 and TRBJ2-7; 10 positions match TRBD2. The germline V gene has CDR1 SNHLY and CDR2 FYNNEI. V lost 7 bases, J lost 7 bases, and 1 base stayed unmatched. There are 11 residues in the CDR3. The CDR3 DNA reads as TGTGCCAGCATACTAGCGGGAGAGCAGTACTTC. Translation: CASILAGEQYF.

The chain combines TRBV11-2 with TRBJ2-5; a weak D match, TRBD1 (6 bases). CDR3 length equals 15 residues. Trimming pared 4 bases from V and 3 bases from J, leaving 15 bases between. From germline, CDR1 is SGHAT and CDR2 FQNNGV. For the CDR3, the DNA is TGTGCCAGCAGCTCCCCCCGGGACATTAAAGAGACCCAGTACTTC. Amino acids: CASSSPRDIKETQYF.

The V and J genes are TRBV7-2 and TRBJ1-2; 7 bases are shared with TRBD1. Per germline, CDR1 SGHTA and CDR2 FQGNSA. V was clipped by 4 bases and J by 5 bases; unmatched bases: 7. This CDR3 is 14 amino acids long. The CDR3 loop is CASSSADRLYGYTF. In DNA, the CDR3 is TGTGCCAGCAGCTCCGCGGACAGGCTTTATGGCTACACCTTC.

This chain joins TRBV5-1 and TRBJ2-7; TRBD1 aligns across 8 bases. The germline V gene has CDR1 SGHRS and CDR2 YFSETQ. This CDR3 has 14 residues. With V trimmed by 2 bases and J by 4 bases, 5 bases remained unmatched. The CDR3 region has the DNA TGCGCCAGCAGCTTTTGGACAGGGTTATACGAGCAGTACTTC. Translating it yields CASSFWTGLYEQYF.

In this sample, this clone turned up a few times. The chain links TRBV5-1 to TRBJ1-5, with D unresolved. CDR3 size: 16 residues. Looked up from germline, CDR1 is SGHRS and CDR2 is YFSETQ. V shed 0 bases and J shed 0 bases, with 10 bases lying between them. The CDR3 DNA reads TGCGCCAGCAGCTTGGAACCAAGTTATAGCAATCAGCCCCAGCATTTT. This sequence encodes CASSLEPSYSNQPQHF.

The J gene is TRBJ2-3, the V gene TRBV18, with D tentatively TRBD1 or TRBD2 (5 bases each). V lost 3 bases and J 5 bases, leaving 12 bases between the germline ends. This CDR3 contains 14 residues. In germline, CDR1 is KGHSH, CDR2 LQKENI. Here the CDR3 DNA reads TGTGCCAGCTCACCGATGGGGGTAAGAGATACGCAGTATTTT. As protein: CASSPMGVRDTQYF.

V is TRBV29-1 and J is TRBJ2-1; 8 positions agree with TRBD2. Trimming took 4 bases from V and 6 from J; bases not matched to a gene: 8. The germline V gene has CDR1 SQVTM and CDR2 ANQGSEA. There are 14 residues in the CDR3. The CDR3, as DNA: TGCAGCGTTGGCCCCAGCGGGAGAGGCAATGAGCAGTTCTTC. The encoded protein is CSVGPSGRGNEQFF.

The chain links TRBV6-1 to TRBJ2-3; tentative D call: TRBD2 (5 bases). The CDR3 contains 14 residues. Trimming removed 5 bases from V and 4 bases from J, with 13 bases in between. Germline V gives CDR1 MNHNS, CDR2 SASEGT. CDR3 in DNA: TGTGCCAGCAGTACTAGATCCCCTCCAGATACGCAGTATTTT. Encoded protein: CASSTRSPPDTQYF.